This T cell receptor beta chain was documented in a study of long-term antiretroviral therapy in people with HIV (dated by TCRdb to between 2021 and 2024). With respect to the entire study: Collection of the earliest samples took place about a decade ahead of the 2015 WHO recommendation for immediate ART, at a time when ART was typically delayed until CD4 counts fell. Whether ART initiation and durable HIV suppression were associated with changes in peripheral blood TRB repertoire composition and diversity was tested in a retrospective serial study. The cohort contributed about 200 cryopreserved PBMC samples from around 30 adults with confirmed HIV infection, collected serially over a mean of approximately 6 years (range 1-12). Eleven of the 30 participants with HIV were female. No cross-contamination during QIAcube processing turned up in test extractions that ran a monoclonal T-cell line alongside 30 to 40 polyclonal samples.

V is pruned by 4 bases and J by 6 bases, leaving 6 bases of the junction without a gene match. Sequences SGHVS (CDR1) and FQNEAQ (CDR2) are obtained from the germline V gene. The CDR3 numbers 15 residues from cysteine through phenylalanine. The read is trimmed to its CDR3 DNA, 45 bases read in frame from base 1. The immunoSEQ hsTCRB v3.0 assay was used at survey level resolution to sequence the TRB variable region. The targeted TRB sequencing depth was about 40,000-55,000 T-cell genomes per sample. Pooled TRB libraries were sequenced on an Illumina MiSeq with a v3 150-cycle kit. The published analysis was carried out like this. Analysis of repertoires was carried out in R inside a reproducible Nextflow workflow spanning QC, data transformation and analysis. Custom analyses were implemented in LymphoSeq2, an R package for AIRR-Seq data exploration. After excluding several samples that yielded fewer than 5000 total TRB sequences, around 190 HIV repertoires remained for analysis. Of the 188 retained HIV repertoires, approximately 57 were collected before and roughly 130 after ART initiation. Repertoires were downsampled to 5000 TRB nucleotide sequences, and summary statistics were averaged over 100 downsampling iterations. The analysis kept only TRB sequences whose CDR3 regions were at least seven amino acids long. Diversity was measured with a Shannon entropy-derived clonality score and the Gini coefficient. In the repertoire networks, any two of the top 5000 CDR3 amino acid sequences were connected whenever the two sequences differed by an edit distance of one. For TRB CDR3 amino acid sequences, GLIPH2 was used to predict antigen specificity groups and MHC restriction. Known CMV, EBV, HIV or tissue antigen associations were flagged by matching CDR3 amino acid sequences against VDJdb and McPAS-TCR. Pre-ART, post-ART and control groups were compared with Wilcoxon signed-rank tests and Holm-Bonferroni correction. TCRdb's version of the immuneACCESS table is confined to in-frame rearrangements and falls short of the full clone set. An unresolved V gene accounts for under half of the shortfall where checked; the remainder is of unknown origin. The DNA gave D and trimming, while V, J and clone size come from that table. This sample has about 11,000 clones in its table, and about 80% of those were observed once. Clones ranked in the top ten supply around a fifth of the sample.

As for this clone: What this receptor recognizes is not known. Within one base of it there is no much larger clone, and no base qualities were kept.

Inclusion was restricted to participants for whom at least one PBMC sample before ART initiation and at least two post-ART samples were available. Every participant with HIV received treatment in the United States of America. Cryopreserved samples of 1-10 million PBMC were thawed and washed before DNA extraction. At the time of the earliest PBMC sample, participants with HIV were aged between roughly 23 and 60 years. PBMC samples were contributed by each participant from 1-4 timepoints before ART initiation and 2-8 timepoints after ART initiation, with a median of 7 samples. For every participant, serial HIV viral load, CD4+ T-cell count, ART history and demographic data were obtained. A Qiagen kit on a QIAcube was used to extract genomic DNA from unsorted PBMC, with samples processed in batches of 12. General conclusions and limits of the study: Expanded TRB clones identified before ART initiation dominated the repertoire across all time points, though the dominance fluctuated and decreased in many PLHIV after ART. Compared with controls, HIV repertoires had narrower CDR3 length ranges, and the network structure pointed to an antigen-experienced repertoire that shifted only slightly toward naive after ART. ART initiation was associated with a significant increase in TRB diversity, but diversity stayed significantly below transplant donor controls even after long-term ART. Because pre-ART samples had limited cell numbers, profiling was done on unsorted PBMC rather than on sorted CD4+ and CD8+ T cells. Samples dated from about 2004 to 2017, and the ART regimens used may be less effective than current ones. Because PBMC availability was limited, only the TCR beta chain was sequenced, with no alpha chain pairing. Inferences about post-ART repertoire changes were limited because no data were available on ART adherence, viral resistance or therapy changes.

The sequences come from unsorted PBMCs, collected at the start of antiretroviral therapy, before treatment. The TCR was taken from a man aged 30 to 39 with HIV. The chain couples TRBV7-8 to TRBJ2-1, and 10 junctional nucleotides match TRBD2. The DNA sequence is given as TGTGCCAGCAGCTCCCTAGCGGGAGAGGGCAATGAGCAGTTCTTC. It codes for CASSSLAGEGNEQFF.